This T cell receptor (beta chain) emerged from a study of T cell responses to AZD1222 COVID-19 vaccine. Measured with immunoSEQ multiplex PCR; TCRdb has only the in-frame clones, and not every one. The sample lists about 100,000 clones; 88% were seen once. This clone was detected a few times. Its target is not known. This CDR3 comprises 17 residues. V lost 0 bases, J lost 4 bases, and 8 bases stayed unmatched. CDR1 and CDR2 from the germline V gene are LNHDA and SQIVND (reference sequence). General study points: Every sample of the repertoires postdated the peak T cell response. Vaccine-associated CD4 TCRs ranged over spike, dominating at 160-218 and 743-854. Spike-specific TCR breadth and depth both grew after two AZD1222 doses. Mostly white British, mostly female donors; authors suggested clonal diversity may be underestimated.

The sample was peripheral blood, taken on day 0 of AZD1222 vaccination. This receptor was identified in an adult in good health. The J gene is TRBJ1-2, the V gene TRBV19; 10 bases fit TRBD1. CDR3 DNA: TGTGCCAGTAGTATAGAGACAGGGGGCGCTTCTTTCTATGGCTACACCTTC. As protein: CASSIETGGASFYGYTF. The full variable domain, its missing parts supplied by reference TRBV19 and TRBJ1-2, is DGGITQSPKYLFRKEGQNVTLSCEQNLNHDAMYWYRQDPGQGLRLIYYSQIVNDFQKGDIAEGYSVSREKKESFPLTVTSAQKNPTAFYLCASSIETGGASFYGYTFGSGTRLTVV.